Included here is one T cell receptor beta chain sequence, with context. The CDR3 consists of 14 residues. Trimming took 6 bases from V and 5 from J, leaving 14 bases between them. The germline V gene encodes CDR1 MDHEN and CDR2 SYDVKM. Study processing details: Scientists estimated how many nucleated cells there were by amplifying reference gene primers. The method was immunoSEQ multiplex PCR; TCRdb's version includes in-frame clones alone and lacks a portion of them. The V and J calls and clone size are taken from that table; D and trimming were inferred from the DNA. The sample contains about 140,000 clones, roughly 84% of which appear only once. This sample was included in a study of blood T cell repertoires in COVID-19. In the study overall: Spain, Italy and the United States supplied samples that represented acute and convalescent COVID-19. The analysed material was cDNA or gDNA that came from T cells, B-cell-depleted T cells, or PBMCs.

While infection was still active, Seattle patients were enrolled and then followed longitudinally. This clonotype was sampled from a man in his thirties or forties with COVID-19, enrolled during active disease. Sequenced: peripheral blood. The chain joins TRBV28 to TRBJ1-5; tentatively, D is TRBD1 (5 bases). As DNA, the CDR3 is TGTGCCAGCAGCCCTTCGGGACTTGATCAGCCCCAGCATTTT. It specifies CASSPSGLDQPQHF.